The 12 T cell receptor beta chains presented below share a single source sample, sequenced in a study of response to subunit inactivated influenza vaccine. TCRdb re-called the RT-PCR reads through MiXCR, storing one row per CDR3 protein. Among under 850,000 distinct CDR3 sequences listed, approximately 18% were seen once. The sequenced sample was PBMCs from blood, obtained approximately 5 days after vaccination. These receptors all stem from a man between 45 and 60 years old who received an inactivated influenza vaccine.

The rearrangement links TRBV5-1 to TRBJ2-5; D is perhaps TRBD2 (5 bases). V lost 0 bases and J lost 5, with 11 bases in between. Germline lookup yields CDR1 SGHRS and CDR2 YFSETQ. CDR3 length equals 14 residues. In DNA form, the CDR3 reads TGCGCCAGCAGCTTGGCTGTGGGCGGGGAGACCCAGTACTTC. This translates into CASSLAVGGETQYF.

In this sample, this clonotype turned up a few times. The genes are TRBV7-6 and TRBJ2-3; 9 bases line up with TRBD2. Looked up from germline, CDR1 is SGHVS and CDR2 is FNYEAQ. This CDR3 region has 15 residues. The J segment lost 4 bases and the V segment lost 1 base, leaving 3 bases of the junction unmatched. CDR3 sequence reads: CASSLGTSVPDTQYF. The CDR3 bases are TGTGCCAGCAGCTTAGGGACTAGCGTTCCAGATACGCAGTATTTT.

The chain uses TRBV11-2 and TRBJ2-1, with TRBD2 matching 10 bases. The V gene's germline CDR1 is SGHAT and CDR2 FQNNGV. V lost 3 bases and J lost 8; bases outside the gene matches: 7. The CDR3 is 15 residues long. CDR3 coding DNA: TGTGCCAGCAGCTTTCAACTAGCGGGATCGGATGAGCAGTTCTTC. It specifies CASSFQLAGSDEQFF.

V is TRBV7-6 and J is TRBJ2-5; 11 nucleotides line up with TRBD2. This CDR3 contains 16 residues. J was trimmed by 4 bases and V by 0 bases; bases with no gene match: 4. Germline V gene lookup returns CDR1 SGHVS and CDR2 FNYEAQ. CDR3 in DNA: TGTGCCAGCAGCTTAGCCTCTAGCGGGGGGCCAGAGACCCAGTACTTC. It is translated as CASSLASSGGPETQYF.

This chain joins TRBV29-1 and TRBJ2-7; 7 nucleotides line up with TRBD1. Germline trimming cut 6 bases from V and 0 bases from J; bases unmatched to any gene: 11. The CDR3 totals 15 residues. Germline assignment: CDR1 SQVTM and CDR2 ANQGSEA. The CDR3 DNA follows: TGCAGCGTAACGGGGACAGCCATCAGCTCCTACGAGCAGTACTTC. It specifies CSVTGTAISSYEQYF.

This clonotype was detected only a few times. The V and J genes are TRBV10-3 and TRBJ2-7; a possible D gene is TRBD1 (6 bases). The CDR3 contains 13 residues. Trimming pared 3 bases from V and 1 base from J, leaving 7 bases between. Germline V lookup: CDR1 ENHRY, CDR2 SYGVKD. As DNA, the CDR3 is TGTGCCATCAGTGATCAGGGGTCCTACGAGCAGTACTTC. Translated, it gives CAISDQGSYEQYF.

This clonotype has only a few counts. The gene calls are TRBV7-6 and TRBJ2-6; tentative D call: TRBD2 (6 bases). The CDR3 consists of 18 residues. V lost 5 bases, J lost 0 bases, and 17 bases lay in between. Germline values: CDR1 SGHVS, CDR2 FNYEAQ. The CDR3 DNA reads TGTGCCAGCAGCGCAGGAGGGGACCTCCTCTCTGGGGCCAACGTCCTGACTTTC. This sequence encodes CASSAGGDLLSGANVLTF.

A few counts support this clonotype. The rearrangement links TRBV5-5 to TRBJ2-3, with D perhaps TRBD2 (6 bases). This CDR3 has 16 residues. Between the trimmed V and J ends, which lost 0 bases and 1 base, there was a span of 12 bases. Germline loops: CDR1 SGHKS, CDR2 YYEKEE (reference sequence). The CDR3: CASSLAETRGTDTQYF. The CDR3 DNA is TGTGCCAGCAGCTTGGCTGAGACTAGGGGCACAGATACGCAGTATTTT.

The chain joins TRBV7-6 to TRBJ2-5; unclear D gene. Trimming took 8 bases from V and 4 from J, leaving 14 bases between them. The CDR3 loop spans 13 amino acids. Germline V lookup: CDR1 SGHVS, CDR2 FNYEAQ. Here the CDR3 reads CASRRTVGETQYF. DNA of the CDR3: TGTGCCAGCCGAAGGACGGTCGGAGAGACCCAGTACTTC.

This chain joins TRBV20-1 and TRBJ1-3; 7 bases line up with TRBD1. There are 15 residues in the CDR3. Germline V gene sequence: CDR1 DFQATT, CDR2 SNEGSKA (reference sequence). The junction had 7 bases not matched to a gene; V was cut back by 3 bases and J by 2 bases. The CDR3 spells CSASDDREAGNTIYF. The CDR3 nucleotides are TGCAGTGCTAGTGATGACAGGGAGGCTGGAAACACCATATATTTT.

This clonotype has a handful of counts. The rearrangement joins TRBV2 to TRBJ2-3; TRBD1 aligns across 9 bases. The CDR3 has 17 amino acids. The ends lost 6 bases at V and 3 bases at J; junction bases unmatched: 13. CDR1 is SNHLY, CDR2 FYNNEI, per germline. The CDR3 DNA is TGTGCCAGCAGCCTGGCGAGAGGGGACAGGGTGACAGATACGCAGTATTTT. As protein: CASSLARGDRVTDTQYF.

This clonotype was seen ten or more times. This chain uses TRBV29-1 with TRBJ2-3; weak D call: TRBD1 (7 bases). The V end lost 7 bases, the J end lost 2 bases, and 13 bases lay between the germline ends. The CDR3 is 13 residues long. The germline V gene encodes CDR1 SQVTM and CDR2 ANQGSEA. The CDR3: CSGRGTATDTQYF. CDR3 nucleotide sequence: TGCAGCGGCCGGGGGACAGCCACAGATACGCAGTATTTT.